What follows is one T cell receptor beta chain and its context. A single count supports this clonotype. Its target antigen remains unknown. No base quality information exists; no much larger clone differs at one position. One read amounts to weak evidence. The data were taken from a study of tumor-infiltrating lymphocytes in oesophageal squamous cell carcinoma (dated by TCRdb to the mid-2010s). To prepare the library, PCR was applied. Instrument used: Illumina HiSeq 2000. In TCRdb, the public reads were trimmed at Q25 with fastp and aligned with MiXCR, with productive beta chains retained. Every entry covers one CDR3 protein and lists the most common genes and DNA from its rows. Recorded for this sample are some 15,000 distinct CDR3 sequences; 44% of them occurred a single time. The ten top clones hold under 50% of the sample. Reading from cysteine to phenylalanine, the CDR3 counts 14 amino acids. The sequence is cut down to CDR3 DNA, 42 bases in frame from base 1. The germline V gene provides CDR1 MGHRA and CDR2 YSYEKL.

The rearranged chain carries TRBV4-1 and TRBJ2-5, with the identity of the D gene unclear. Judging by the DNA end, TRBJ2-7 fits better; the J call may be wrong. This clonotype originated in a female donor with esophageal squamous cell carcinoma. Sequencing was carried out using blood. The sequenced DNA is TGCGCCAGCAGCCAAGAATTGAAACCCTACGAGCAGTACTTC. This is translated as CASSQELKPYEQYF.